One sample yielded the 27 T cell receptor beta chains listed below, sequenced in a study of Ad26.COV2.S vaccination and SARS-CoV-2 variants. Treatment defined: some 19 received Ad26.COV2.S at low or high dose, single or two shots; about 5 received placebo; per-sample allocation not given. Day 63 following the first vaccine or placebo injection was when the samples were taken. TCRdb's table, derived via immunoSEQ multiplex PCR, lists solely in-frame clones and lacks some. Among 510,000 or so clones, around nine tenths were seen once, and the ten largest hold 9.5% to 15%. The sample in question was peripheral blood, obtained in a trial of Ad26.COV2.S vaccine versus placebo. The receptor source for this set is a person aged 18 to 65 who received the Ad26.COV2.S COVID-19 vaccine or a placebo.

The CDR3 DNA follows: TGTGCCAGTAGCTCCCCCCGGGATAACTCCGGCCGCGGCGAGCAGTTCTTC. Encoded protein: CASSSPRDNSGRGEQFF. The chain links TRBV19 to TRBJ2-1; a possible D gene is TRBD2 (5 bases). This CDR3 comprises 17 residues. The germline V gene encodes CDR1 LNHDA and CDR2 SQIVND (reference sequence). Between the trimmed V and J ends, which lost 6 bases and 10 bases, there was a span of 28 bases.

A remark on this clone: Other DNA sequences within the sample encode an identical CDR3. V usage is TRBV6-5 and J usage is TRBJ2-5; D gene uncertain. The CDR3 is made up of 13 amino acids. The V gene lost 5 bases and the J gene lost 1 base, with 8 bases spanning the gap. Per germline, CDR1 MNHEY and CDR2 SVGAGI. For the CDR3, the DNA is TGTGCCAGCAGTCGACTCGGCCAAGAGACCCAGTACTTC. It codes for CASSRLGQETQYF.

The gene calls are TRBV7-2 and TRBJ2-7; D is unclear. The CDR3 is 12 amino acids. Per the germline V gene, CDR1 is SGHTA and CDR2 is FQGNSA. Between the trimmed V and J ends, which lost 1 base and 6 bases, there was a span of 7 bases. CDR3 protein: CASSLVGSEQYF. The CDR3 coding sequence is TGTGCCAGCAGCTTAGTTGGCTCCGAGCAGTACTTC.

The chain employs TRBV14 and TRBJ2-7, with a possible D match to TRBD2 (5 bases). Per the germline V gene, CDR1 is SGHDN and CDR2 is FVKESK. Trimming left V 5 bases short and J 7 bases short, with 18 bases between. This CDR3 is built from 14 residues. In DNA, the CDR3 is TGTGCCAGCAGCGCCGCAGTGGGAGTTGTTGAGCAGTACTTC. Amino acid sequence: CASSAAVGVVEQYF.

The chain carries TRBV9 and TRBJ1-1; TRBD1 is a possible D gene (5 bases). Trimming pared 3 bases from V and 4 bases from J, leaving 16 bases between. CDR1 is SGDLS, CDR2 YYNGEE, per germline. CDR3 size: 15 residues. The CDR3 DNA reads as TGTGCCAGCAGCGCCCTGGACAAGGCGGGCACTGAAGCTTTCTTT. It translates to CASSALDKAGTEAFF. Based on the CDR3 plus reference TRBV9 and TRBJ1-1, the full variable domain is DSGVTQTPKHLITATGQRVTLRCSPRSGDLSVYWYQQSLDQGLQFLIQYYNGEERAKGNILERFSAQQFPDLHSELNLSSLELGDSALYFCASSALDKAGTEAFFGQGTRLTVV.

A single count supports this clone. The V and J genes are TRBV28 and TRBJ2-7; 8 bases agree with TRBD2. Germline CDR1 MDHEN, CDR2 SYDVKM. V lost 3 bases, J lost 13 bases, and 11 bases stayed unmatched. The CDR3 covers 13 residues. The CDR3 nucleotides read TGTGCCAGCAGTTTCCGGGGGGGGACACGTCATTACTTC. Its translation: CASSFRGGTRHYF.

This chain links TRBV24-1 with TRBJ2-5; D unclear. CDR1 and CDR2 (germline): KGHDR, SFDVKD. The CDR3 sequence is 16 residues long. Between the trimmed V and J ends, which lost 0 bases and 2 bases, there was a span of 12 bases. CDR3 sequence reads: CATSDLWAADQETQYF. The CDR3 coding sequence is TGTGCCACCAGTGATTTGTGGGCGGCAGATCAAGAGACCCAGTACTTC.

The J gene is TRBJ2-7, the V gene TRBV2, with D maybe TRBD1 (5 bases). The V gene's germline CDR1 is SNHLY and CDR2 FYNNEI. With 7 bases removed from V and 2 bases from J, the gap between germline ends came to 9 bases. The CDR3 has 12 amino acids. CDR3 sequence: CASMGRAYEQYF. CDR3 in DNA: TGTGCCAGCATGGGCAGGGCCTACGAGCAGTACTTC. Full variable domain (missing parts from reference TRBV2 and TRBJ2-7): EPEVTQTPSHQVTQMGQEVILRCVPISNHLYFYWYRQILGQKVEFLVSFYNNEISEKSEIFDDQFSVERPDGSNFTLKIRSTKLEDSAMYFCASMGRAYEQYFGPGTRLTVT.

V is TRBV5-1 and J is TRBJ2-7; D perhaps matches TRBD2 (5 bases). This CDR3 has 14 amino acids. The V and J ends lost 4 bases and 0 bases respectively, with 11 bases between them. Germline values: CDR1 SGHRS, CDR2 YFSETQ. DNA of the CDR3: TGCGCCAGCAGCCCAAGAGGGCGCTCCTACGAGCAGTACTTC. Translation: CASSPRGRSYEQYF.

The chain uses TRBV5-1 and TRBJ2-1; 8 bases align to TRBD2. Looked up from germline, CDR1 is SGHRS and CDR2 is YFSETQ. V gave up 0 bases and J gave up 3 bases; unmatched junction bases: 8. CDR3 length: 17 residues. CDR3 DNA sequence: TGCGCCAGCAGCTTGGCCGGGGGGGATATATTCTACAATGAGCAGTTCTTC. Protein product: CASSLAGGDIFYNEQFF.

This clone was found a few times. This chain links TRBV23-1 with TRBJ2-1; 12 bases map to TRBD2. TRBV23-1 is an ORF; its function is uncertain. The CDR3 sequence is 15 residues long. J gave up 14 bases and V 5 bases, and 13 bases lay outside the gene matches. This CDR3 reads CASSSLRTSGNRKFF. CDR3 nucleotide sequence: TGCGCCAGCAGTTCGTTACGGACTAGCGGGAATCGGAAGTTCTTC.

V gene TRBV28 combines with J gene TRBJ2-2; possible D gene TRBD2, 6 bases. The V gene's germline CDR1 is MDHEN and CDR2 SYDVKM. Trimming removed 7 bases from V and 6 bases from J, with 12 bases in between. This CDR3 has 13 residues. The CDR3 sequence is CASTQRRAGELFF. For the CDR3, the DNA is TGTGCCAGCACCCAGCGGAGGGCCGGGGAGCTGTTTTTT.

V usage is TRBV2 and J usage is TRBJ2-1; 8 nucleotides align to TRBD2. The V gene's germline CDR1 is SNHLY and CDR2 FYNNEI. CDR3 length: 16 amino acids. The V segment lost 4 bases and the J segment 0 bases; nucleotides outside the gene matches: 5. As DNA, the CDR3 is TGTGCCAGCAGTGCTCCGCTAGCGGGCTCCTACAATGAGCAGTTCTTC. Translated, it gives CASSAPLAGSYNEQFF.

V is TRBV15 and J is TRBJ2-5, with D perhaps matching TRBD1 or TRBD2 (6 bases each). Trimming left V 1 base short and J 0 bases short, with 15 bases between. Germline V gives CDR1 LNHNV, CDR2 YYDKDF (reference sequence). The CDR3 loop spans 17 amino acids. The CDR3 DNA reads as TGTGCCACCAGCAGAGCAGGGCCGGGGGCTAACCAAGAGACCCAGTACTTC. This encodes CATSRAGPGANQETQYF.

This chain's CDR3 is CASSVGLAGVHGELFF. The CDR3 bases are TGTGCCAGCAGCGTAGGGCTAGCGGGAGTCCACGGGGAGCTGTTTTTT. The gene calls are TRBV9 and TRBJ2-2, with 10 bases aligning to TRBD2. Trimming cost V 0 bases and J 7 bases; bases outside gene matches: 6. Germline assignment: CDR1 SGDLS and CDR2 YYNGEE. The CDR3 length is 16 residues. The complete variable domain, with remaining parts taken from reference TRBV9 and TRBJ2-2, reads DSGVTQTPKHLITATGQRVTLRCSPRSGDLSVYWYQQSLDQGLQFLIQYYNGEERAKGNILERFSAQQFPDLHSELNLSSLELGDSALYFCASSVGLAGVHGELFFGEGSRLTVL.

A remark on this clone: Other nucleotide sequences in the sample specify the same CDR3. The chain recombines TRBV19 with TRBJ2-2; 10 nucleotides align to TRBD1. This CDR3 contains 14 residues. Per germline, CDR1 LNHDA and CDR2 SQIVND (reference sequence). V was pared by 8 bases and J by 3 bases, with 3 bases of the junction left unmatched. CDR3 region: CASVDRGDTGELFF. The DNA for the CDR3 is TGTGCCAGTGTGGACAGGGGGGACACCGGGGAGCTGTTTTTT. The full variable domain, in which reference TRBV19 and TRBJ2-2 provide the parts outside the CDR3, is DGGITQSPKYLFRKEGQNVTLSCEQNLNHDAMYWYRQDPGQGLRLIYYSQIVNDFQKGDIAEGYSVSREKKESFPLTVTSAQKNPTAFYLCASVDRGDTGELFFGEGSRLTVL.

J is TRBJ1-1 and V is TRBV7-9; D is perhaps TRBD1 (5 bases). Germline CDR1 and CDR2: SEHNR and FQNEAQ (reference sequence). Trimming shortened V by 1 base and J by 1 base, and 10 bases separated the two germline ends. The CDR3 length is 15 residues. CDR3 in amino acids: CASSLGLGGNTEAFF. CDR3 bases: TGTGCCAGCAGCTTAGGCCTCGGGGGGAACACTGAAGCTTTCTTT.

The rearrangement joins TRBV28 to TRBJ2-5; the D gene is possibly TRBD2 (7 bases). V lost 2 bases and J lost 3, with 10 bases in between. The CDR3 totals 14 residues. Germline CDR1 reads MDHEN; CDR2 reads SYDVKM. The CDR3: CASSLTGREETQYF. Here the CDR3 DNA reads TGTGCCAGCAGTTTAACAGGGAGGGAAGAGACCCAGTACTTC.

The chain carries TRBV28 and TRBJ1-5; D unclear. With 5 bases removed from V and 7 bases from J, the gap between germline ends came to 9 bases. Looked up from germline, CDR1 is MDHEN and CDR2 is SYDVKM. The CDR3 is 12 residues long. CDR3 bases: TGTGCCAGCAGTGCCCCTCCCCAGCCCCAGCATTTT. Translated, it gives CASSAPPQPQHF.

The CDR3 loop is CASSPSGTGIKMGYTF. The CDR3 coding sequence is TGTGCCAGCTCACCTTCCGGGACAGGGATTAAAATGGGCTACACCTTC. This chain connects TRBV18 to TRBJ1-2; the match to TRBD1 covers 9 bases. Germline-derived CDR1 and CDR2 are KGHSH and LQKENI. With V trimmed by 3 bases and J by 8 bases, 13 bases remained unmatched. CDR3 length equals 16 residues.

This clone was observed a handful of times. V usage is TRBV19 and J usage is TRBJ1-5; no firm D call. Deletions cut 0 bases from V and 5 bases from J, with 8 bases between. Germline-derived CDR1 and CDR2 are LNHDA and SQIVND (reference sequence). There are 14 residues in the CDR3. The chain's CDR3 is CASSIDRVDQPQHF. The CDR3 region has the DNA TGTGCCAGTAGTATAGATCGTGTGGATCAGCCCCAGCATTTT.

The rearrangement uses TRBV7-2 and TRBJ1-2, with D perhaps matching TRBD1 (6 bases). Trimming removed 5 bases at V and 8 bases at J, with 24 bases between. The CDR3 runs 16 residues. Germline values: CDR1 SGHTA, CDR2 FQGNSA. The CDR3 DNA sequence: TGTGCCAGCAGCCTACAAACGGGACAAATTTCGTGGGGCTACACCTTC. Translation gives CASSLQTGQISWGYTF.

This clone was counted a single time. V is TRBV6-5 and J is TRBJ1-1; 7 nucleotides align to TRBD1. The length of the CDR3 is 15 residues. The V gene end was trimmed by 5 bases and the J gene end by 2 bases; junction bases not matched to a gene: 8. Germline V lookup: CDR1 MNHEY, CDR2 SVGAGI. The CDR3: CASSPQRDSNTEAFF. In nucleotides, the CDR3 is TGTGCCAGCAGTCCTCAAAGGGACAGCAACACTGAAGCTTTCTTT.

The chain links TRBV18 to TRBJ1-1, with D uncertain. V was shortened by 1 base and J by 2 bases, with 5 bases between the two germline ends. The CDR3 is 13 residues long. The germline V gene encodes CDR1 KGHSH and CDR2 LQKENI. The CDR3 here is CASSPLRNTEAFF. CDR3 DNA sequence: TGTGCCAGCTCACCACTTCGAAACACTGAAGCTTTCTTT.

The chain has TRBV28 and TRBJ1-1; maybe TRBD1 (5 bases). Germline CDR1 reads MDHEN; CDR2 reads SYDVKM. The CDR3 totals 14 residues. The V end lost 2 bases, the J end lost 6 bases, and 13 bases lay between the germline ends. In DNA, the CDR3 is TGTGCCAGCAGTTTAGGGGGAGAGAGAGCTGAAGCTTTCTTT. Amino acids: CASSLGGERAEAFF.

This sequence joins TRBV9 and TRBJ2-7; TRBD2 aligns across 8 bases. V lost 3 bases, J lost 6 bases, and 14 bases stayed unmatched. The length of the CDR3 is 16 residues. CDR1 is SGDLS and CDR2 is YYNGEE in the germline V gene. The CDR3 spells CASSEGGGLADAEQYF. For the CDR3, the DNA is TGTGCCAGCAGCGAGGGGGGCGGACTAGCTGATGCCGAGCAGTACTTC.

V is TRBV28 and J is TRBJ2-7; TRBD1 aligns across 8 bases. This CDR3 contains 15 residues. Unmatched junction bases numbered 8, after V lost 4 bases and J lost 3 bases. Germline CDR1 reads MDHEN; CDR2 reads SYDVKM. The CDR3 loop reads CASSSPTQGDYEQYF. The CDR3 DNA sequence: TGTGCCAGCAGTTCTCCTACACAGGGGGACTACGAGCAGTACTTC.